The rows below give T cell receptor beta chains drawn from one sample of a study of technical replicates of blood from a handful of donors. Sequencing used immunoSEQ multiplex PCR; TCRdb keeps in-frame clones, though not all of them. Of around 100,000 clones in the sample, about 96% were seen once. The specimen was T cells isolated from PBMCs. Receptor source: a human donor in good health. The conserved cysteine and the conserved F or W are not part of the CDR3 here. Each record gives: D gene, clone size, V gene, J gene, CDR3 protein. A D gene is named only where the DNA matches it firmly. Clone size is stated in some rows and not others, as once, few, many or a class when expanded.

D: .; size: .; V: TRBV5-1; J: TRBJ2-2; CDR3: ASSLASGPNGELF
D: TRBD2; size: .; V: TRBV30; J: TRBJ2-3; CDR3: AWTPSGISTDTQY
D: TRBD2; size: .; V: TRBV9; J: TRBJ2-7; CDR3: ASSPSSGSYEQY
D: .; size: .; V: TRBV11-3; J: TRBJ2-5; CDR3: ASSLRGETQY
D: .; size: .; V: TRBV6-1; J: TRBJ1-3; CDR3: ASSDLGIGNTIY
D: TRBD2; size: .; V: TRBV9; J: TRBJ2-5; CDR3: ASSSRSTSGRGETQY
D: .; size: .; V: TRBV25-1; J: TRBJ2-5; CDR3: ASSELTRETQY
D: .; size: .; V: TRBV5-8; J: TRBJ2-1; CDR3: ASSLGRVRSYNEQF
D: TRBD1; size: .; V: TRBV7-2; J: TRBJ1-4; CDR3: ASSLSGTGGRELF
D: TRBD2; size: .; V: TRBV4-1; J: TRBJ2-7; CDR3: ASSLRLAGAYEQY
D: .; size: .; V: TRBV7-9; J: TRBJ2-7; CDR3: ASSLAARPISYEQY
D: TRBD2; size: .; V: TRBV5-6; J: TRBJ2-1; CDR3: ASRLPSGGRSEQF
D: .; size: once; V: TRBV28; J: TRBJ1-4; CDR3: ASSFSTNEKLF
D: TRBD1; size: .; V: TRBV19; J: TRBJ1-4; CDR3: ASSETGGPNEKLF
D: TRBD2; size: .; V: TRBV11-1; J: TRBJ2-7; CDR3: ASSLVGRASYEQY
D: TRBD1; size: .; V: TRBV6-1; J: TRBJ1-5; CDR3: ASIRQGWNQPQH
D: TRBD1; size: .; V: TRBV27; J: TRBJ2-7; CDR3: ASSPSTGTVYYEQY
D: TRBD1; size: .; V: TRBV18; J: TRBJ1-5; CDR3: ASSPMTGSYYQPQH
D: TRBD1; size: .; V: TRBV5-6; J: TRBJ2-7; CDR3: ASSSGTGPLGEQY
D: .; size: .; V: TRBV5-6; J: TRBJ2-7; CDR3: ASSLYVGGYEQY
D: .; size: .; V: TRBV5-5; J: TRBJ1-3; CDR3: ASSLENRKGVDTIY